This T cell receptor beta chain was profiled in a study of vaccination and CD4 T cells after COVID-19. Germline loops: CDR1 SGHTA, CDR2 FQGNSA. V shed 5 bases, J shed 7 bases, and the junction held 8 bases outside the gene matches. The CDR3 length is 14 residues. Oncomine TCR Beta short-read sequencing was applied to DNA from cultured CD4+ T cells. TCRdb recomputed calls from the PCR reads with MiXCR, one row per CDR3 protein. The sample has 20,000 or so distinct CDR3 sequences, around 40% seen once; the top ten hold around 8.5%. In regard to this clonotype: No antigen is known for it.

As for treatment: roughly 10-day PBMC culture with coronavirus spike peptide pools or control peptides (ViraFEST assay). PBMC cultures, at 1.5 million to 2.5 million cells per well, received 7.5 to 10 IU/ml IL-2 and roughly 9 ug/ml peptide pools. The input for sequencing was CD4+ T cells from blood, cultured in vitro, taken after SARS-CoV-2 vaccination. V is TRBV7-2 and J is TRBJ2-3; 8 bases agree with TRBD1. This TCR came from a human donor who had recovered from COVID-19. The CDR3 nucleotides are TGTGCCAGCAGCGTATCAACAGGGGGATATACGCAGTATTTT. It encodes CASSVSTGGYTQYF.